One sample yielded the 32 T cell receptor beta chains listed below, sequenced in a study of shared clonotypes between healthy human individuals. The table came from immunoSEQ multiplex PCR; TCRdb's copy has only in-frame clones and leaves some out. The profile shows fewer than 600,000 clones, 60% to 80% of them singletons. Input material: PBMCs. The source is a woman in her forties in good health. Some clones in this sample may be carry-over from other donors' samples.

This clone was detected ten times or more. The same CDR3 is also encoded by other DNA sequences in this sample. This chain connects TRBV27 to TRBJ1-5, with D possibly TRBD1 on 5 matching bases. This CDR3 has 15 residues. Germline assignment: CDR1 MNHEY and CDR2 SMNVEV (reference sequence). V was trimmed by 4 bases and J by 2 bases, leaving 12 bases between them. The CDR3 reads CASSSYDRRNQPQHF. CDR3 DNA: TGTGCCAGCAGTTCCTACGACAGACGCAATCAGCCCCAGCATTTT.

This clone was counted between two and nine times. The gene calls are TRBV30 and TRBJ2-2, with D maybe TRBD2 (5 bases). The CDR3 spans 13 residues. The V gene lost 4 bases and the J gene lost 4 bases, with 10 bases spanning the gap. Per germline, CDR1 GTSNPN and CDR2 SVGIG (reference sequence). The CDR3 protein is CAWIGRGTGELFF. CDR3 sequence (DNA): TGTGCCTGGATTGGGAGAGGCACCGGGGAGCTGTTTTTT.

This clone was seen just once. The rearrangement uses TRBV28 and TRBJ1-1; D remains unclear. CDR3 length: 15 amino acids. V lost 5 bases and J lost 0, with 13 bases in between. The germline gives CDR1 MDHEN, CDR2 SYDVKM. CDR3 sequence: CASSPGSLLNTEAFF. CDR3 DNA: TGTGCCAGCAGTCCCGGGTCCCTATTGAACACTGAAGCTTTCTTT.

DNA of the CDR3: TGTGCCAGCAGCTTGGCTGGCGGGCCGTCCGGAAACACCATATATTTT. Translated, it gives CASSLAGGPSGNTIYF. The chain carries TRBV7-3 and TRBJ1-3, with D hard to call. The CDR3 covers 16 residues. Germline V gives CDR1 SGHTA, CDR2 FQGTGA. V shed 3 bases and J shed 4 bases, with 16 bases lying between them.

The rearrangement links TRBV9 to TRBJ2-3, with 7 bases fitting TRBD2. Germline V CDR1 and CDR2: SGDLS, YYNGEE. Trimming at V came to 0 bases and at J to 3 bases, leaving 7 bases not matched to a gene. CDR3 length: 16 amino acids. The CDR3 reads CASSVVEGGPTDTQYF. In nucleotides, the CDR3 is TGTGCCAGCAGCGTAGTAGAGGGAGGGCCAACAGATACGCAGTATTTT.

Regarding this clone: Since a much larger clone is just one base distant, this may be a read error. This chain joins TRBV19 and TRBJ1-4; D gene unclear. Germline V lookup: CDR1 LNHDA, CDR2 SQIVND (reference sequence). The CDR3 spans 14 residues. The CDR3 sequence is CASATAATSEKLFF. The CDR3 nucleotides read TGTGCCAGTGCAACAGCTGCAACTAGTGAAAAACTGTTTTTT. The whole variable domain, remainder taken from reference TRBV19 and TRBJ1-4, is DGGITQSPKYLFRKEGQNVTLSCEQNLNHDAMYWYRQDPGQGLRLIYYSQIVNDFQKGDIAEGYSVSREKKESFPLTVTSAQKNPTAFYLCASATAATSEKLFFGSGTQLSVL.

The gene calls are TRBV2 and TRBJ2-1; tentatively, D is TRBD1 or TRBD2 (7 bases each). This CDR3 comprises 15 residues. V shed 6 bases and J shed 7 bases, with 19 bases lying between them. CDR1 SNHLY and CDR2 FYNNEI come from the germline V gene. The CDR3 loop is CASSTDRAGVNEQFF. CDR3 DNA sequence: TGTGCCAGCAGCACTGACAGGGCGGGGGTGAATGAGCAGTTCTTC.

The rearrangement uses TRBV7-9 and TRBJ2-1; D is perhaps TRBD2 (5 bases). There are 12 residues in the CDR3. The germline V gene has CDR1 SEHNR and CDR2 FQNEAQ (reference sequence). The germline V and J ends were trimmed by 6 bases and 10 bases, with 13 bases remaining between them. CDR3 in amino acids: CASSLHSAEQFF. CDR3 DNA sequence: TGTGCCAGCAGTTTACATAGCGCGGAGCAGTTCTTC.

This rearrangement joins TRBV28 to TRBJ1-2; D is unclear. V lost 11 bases, J lost 4 bases, and 14 bases lay in between. The CDR3 has 12 amino acids. In germline, CDR1 is MDHEN, CDR2 SYDVKM. The CDR3 region has the DNA TGTGCCGCACGGGTATTAAGCTATGGCTACACCTTC. Its protein product is CAARVLSYGYTF.

Regarding this clone: This may stem from a read error, because a much larger clone lies one nucleotide away. This sample also contains other DNA sequences that code for the same CDR3. The rearrangement joins TRBV6-1 to TRBJ2-1; 9 nucleotides line up with TRBD2. The CDR3 is 15 amino acids. CDR1 MNHNS and CDR2 SASEGT come from the germline V gene. V lost 7 bases to trimming and J lost 9 bases; unmatched junction nucleotides: 13. DNA for the CDR3: TGTGCCAGCACTCAACTGGCGGGAGGGCCTCTTGAGCAGTTCTTC. Translation gives CASTQLAGGPLEQFF.

This clone was seen only once. Other DNA sequences of this sample code for an identical CDR3. The rearrangement uses TRBV5-1 and TRBJ2-7; TRBD2 matches 11 bases. Germline loops: CDR1 SGHRS, CDR2 YFSETQ. This CDR3 region has 17 residues. Trimming took 0 bases from V and 0 from J; bases not matched to a gene: 5. The CDR3 loop is CASSLGLAGGSSYEQYF. DNA for the CDR3: TGCGCCAGCAGCTTGGGTCTAGCGGGAGGTAGCTCCTACGAGCAGTACTTC.

V and J are TRBV25-1 and TRBJ1-1, with D unclear. V lost 8 bases and J 4 bases, leaving 17 bases between the germline ends. Germline loops: CDR1 MGHDK, CDR2 SYGVNS. The CDR3 length is 14 residues. The CDR3 is CASQRGHLGTEAFF. Written as DNA, the CDR3 is TGTGCCAGCCAACGGGGTCATTTGGGCACTGAAGCTTTCTTT.

The chain has TRBV4-3 and TRBJ1-4; TRBD1 is a possible D gene (6 bases). V lost 0 bases, J lost 4 bases, and 9 bases lay in between. There are 15 residues in the CDR3. Germline V gives CDR1 LGHNA, CDR2 YSLEER. CDR3 nucleotides: TGCGCCAGCAGCCAAGAAACAGGGAGTAATGAAAAACTGTTTTTT. Protein sequence: CASSQETGSNEKLFF.

This sequence joins TRBV4-3 and TRBJ1-1, with D possibly TRBD1 on 6 matching bases. The CDR3 is 15 amino acids. Germline V gives CDR1 LGHNA, CDR2 YSLEER. V lost 0 bases and J lost 1, with 9 bases in between. CDR3 nucleotide sequence: TGCGCCAGCAGCCAAGAACCGGGACAGAACACTGAAGCTTTCTTT. Its translation: CASSQEPGQNTEAFF.

Comment on this clone: A far bigger clonotype differs at one base, so this is likely a read error. J is TRBJ1-2 and V is TRBV29-1, with D possibly TRBD1 on 6 matching bases. There are 12 residues in the CDR3. Germline loops: CDR1 SQVTM, CDR2 ANQGSEA. The CDR3 here is CSVGGQGSGCTF. In DNA, the CDR3 is TGCAGCGTTGGGGGGCAGGGTAGTGGCTGCACCTTC. Complete variable domain (other parts from reference TRBV29-1 and TRBJ1-2): SAVISQKPSRDICQRGTSLTIQCQVDSQVTMMFWYRQQPGQSLTLIATANQGSEATYESGFVIDKFPISRPNLTFSTLTVSNMSPEDSSIYLCSVGGQGSGCTFGSGTRLTVV.

As to this clone: Possible read error: a much larger clone is one base away. This sequence joins TRBV18 and TRBJ2-1; TRBD2 matches at 7 bases. This CDR3 contains 15 residues. Unmatched junction bases numbered 5, after V lost 1 base and J lost 5 bases. CDR1 and CDR2 from the germline V gene are KGHSH and LQKENI. CDR3 sequence: CASSPLPSGDNEQFF. Written as DNA, the CDR3 is TGTGCCAGCTCACCACTGCCTAGCGGCGACAATGAGCAGTTCTTC.

To note about this clone: With a far larger clone one base away, a read error is the likely cause. This rearrangement joins TRBV9 to TRBJ1-6; TRBD1 agrees at 8 bases. The CDR3 loop spans 16 amino acids. Germline loops: CDR1 SGDLS, CDR2 YYNGEE. The CDR3 nucleotides are TGTGCCAGCAGCGTAGGGGCAGGGGGCCTTAATCCACCCCTCCACTTT. This gives the protein CASSVGAGGLNPPLHF.

For this clone: Other DNA sequences in the sample encode the same CDR3. In nucleotides, the CDR3 is TGCGCCAGCAGCCTCGGACAGGGGAACGAGCAGTACTTC. It specifies CASSLGQGNEQYF. V gene TRBV5-1 combines with J gene TRBJ2-7; 9 bases are shared with TRBD1. Looked up from germline, CDR1 is SGHRS and CDR2 is YFSETQ. The CDR3 consists of 13 residues. J gave up 5 bases and V 4 bases, and 4 bases lay outside the gene matches.

The chain is built from TRBV11-3 and TRBJ2-3, with a tentative D call TRBD2 (6 bases). CDR3 length: 15 residues. CDR1 and CDR2 from the germline V gene are SGHNT and YENEEA. Deletions cut 3 bases from V and 4 bases from J, with 14 bases between. Here the CDR3 reads CASSFNGGNPDTQYF. CDR3 DNA sequence: TGTGCCAGCAGCTTTAACGGCGGGAACCCAGATACGCAGTATTTT.

Details on this clone: This is likely an artifact of a read error, given a far larger clone one base away. The rearrangement joins TRBV7-9 to TRBJ2-7; 7 nucleotides match TRBD2. Germline lookup yields CDR1 SEHNR and CDR2 FQNEAQ (reference sequence). There are 16 residues in the CDR3. The CDR3 is CASSLAGGPTRYERYF. In DNA, the CDR3 is TGTGCCAGCAGCTTAGCGGGAGGGCCCACTAGATACGAGCGGTACTTC. The full variable domain, completed using reference TRBV7-9 and TRBJ2-7, is DTGVSQNPRHKITKRGQNVTFRCDPISEHNRLYWYRQTLGQGPEFLTYFQNEAQLEKSRLLSDRFSAERPKGSFSTLEIQRTEQGDSAMYLCASSLAGGPTRYERYFGPGTRLTVT.

The chain links TRBV14 to TRBJ2-7, with D possibly being TRBD1 (5 bases). Trimming took off 4 bases at V and 3 bases at J, with 16 bases between the two ends. Germline-derived CDR1 and CDR2 are SGHDN and FVKESK. The CDR3 sequence is 15 residues long. Written as DNA, the CDR3 is TGTGCCAGCAGCCCCCGGACACTCTTCGTCTACGAGCAGTACTTC. Protein product: CASSPRTLFVYEQYF.

This clone has a single count. The CDR3 region is CASSQNRGGNEQFF. The DNA for the CDR3 is TGTGCCAGCAGCCAAAACCGAGGTGGCAATGAGCAGTTCTTC. The chain carries TRBV4-2 and TRBJ2-1; D is undetermined. This CDR3 has 14 amino acids. Trimming left V 2 bases short and J 6 bases short, with 11 bases between. Germline assignment: CDR1 LGHNA and CDR2 YNFKEQ.

This chain joins TRBV7-9 and TRBJ2-1; possible D gene TRBD2, 6 bases. Germline V gene data show CDR1 as SEHNR and CDR2 as FQNEAQ (reference sequence). The CDR3 loop spans 16 amino acids. V was shortened by 5 bases and J by 3 bases, with 17 bases between the two germline ends. The CDR3 DNA follows: TGTGCCAGCAGCCCTTTTATGGGACTTCTCTACAATGAGCAGTTCTTC. This sequence encodes CASSPFMGLLYNEQFF.

Comments on this clone: Because the CDR3 is missing its conserved closing phenylalanine or tryptophan, this is likely a read error. CDR3: CASSLQEGEQYL. CDR3 DNA: TGCGCCAGCAGCCTGCAGGAGGGCGAGCAGTACCTC. V usage is TRBV5-1 and J usage is TRBJ2-7, with a possible D match to TRBD2 (6 bases). Germline-derived CDR1 and CDR2 are SGHRS and YFSETQ. Trimming cost V 4 bases and J 6 bases, with 11 bases left between them. The CDR3 contains 12 residues.

In this sample, this clone turned up once. The chain combines TRBV6-5 with TRBJ1-1, with a tentative D call TRBD1 (5 bases). V lost 5 bases and J 1 base, leaving 11 bases between the germline ends. Germline V gives CDR1 MNHEY, CDR2 SVGAGI. The CDR3 spans 14 residues. CDR3: CASSRAGPNTEAFF. CDR3 nucleotide sequence: TGTGCCAGCAGTCGGGCAGGGCCGAACACTGAAGCTTTCTTT.

The gene calls are TRBV18 and TRBJ1-5; D is ambiguous. The V gene's germline CDR1 is KGHSH and CDR2 LQKENI. This CDR3 region has 13 residues. The V and J ends lost 3 bases and 6 bases respectively, with 9 bases between them. In DNA form, the CDR3 reads TGTGCCAGCTCACCCGACTTGGGTCAGCCCCAGCATTTT. Translated, it gives CASSPDLGQPQHF.

This clone showed up just once. The chain recombines TRBV19 with TRBJ2-5, with 7 bases lining up with TRBD2. The CDR3 spans 15 residues. V shed 4 bases and J 4 bases; nucleotides not matched to a gene: 9. Per the germline V gene, CDR1 is LNHDA and CDR2 is SQIVND (reference sequence). The CDR3 reads CASSSPTTGGETQYF. The CDR3 DNA is TGTGCCAGTAGTAGTCCAACAACGGGGGGAGAGACCCAGTACTTC.

This chain connects TRBV5-4 to TRBJ1-3; TRBD1 might be the D (6 bases). Germline lookup yields CDR1 SGHNT and CDR2 YYREEE (reference sequence). The V gene lost 10 bases and the J gene lost 4 bases, with 12 bases spanning the gap. The CDR3 covers 12 residues. The CDR3 DNA reads as TGTGCCTCCACAGGGTTGGGAAACACCATATATTTT. It is translated as CASTGLGNTIYF.

This clone was counted once. This chain joins TRBV4-1 and TRBJ2-1, with D possibly being TRBD2 (5 bases). Germline CDR1 is MGHRA and CDR2 is YSYEKL. Trimming took off 0 bases at V and 2 bases at J, with 8 bases between the two ends. This CDR3 contains 15 residues. In DNA form, the CDR3 reads TGCGCCAGCAGCCAAGAGGAGGTTCCCTACAATGAGCAGTTCTTC. It encodes CASSQEEVPYNEQFF.

This clone was seen many times. Other DNA sequences from this sample encode an identical CDR3 as well. This rearrangement joins TRBV5-1 to TRBJ2-2; no reliable D call. The CDR3 length is 13 residues. Germline-derived CDR1 and CDR2 are SGHRS and YFSETQ. V was cut by 0 bases and J by 4 bases, with 4 bases left in between. CDR3 sequence reads: CASSLGGTGELFF. The CDR3 nucleotides are TGCGCCAGCAGCTTGGGGGGCACCGGGGAGCTGTTTTTT.

V and J are TRBV4-1 and TRBJ2-7; a weak D match, TRBD2 (6 bases). The germline V gene encodes CDR1 MGHRA and CDR2 YSYEKL. The CDR3 has 14 residues. V was pared by 4 bases and J by 7 bases, with 17 bases between. For the CDR3, the DNA is TGCGCCAGCAGCCGCGGACAAGCTGGGGGGGAGCAGTACTTC. It specifies CASSRGQAGGEQYF.

This clone was counted many times. The J gene is TRBJ2-1, the V gene TRBV6-6; possibly TRBD1 or TRBD2 for D (5 bases each). Deletions cut 6 bases from V and 1 base from J, with 13 bases between. Germline lookup yields CDR1 MNHNY and CDR2 SVGAGI (reference sequence). This CDR3 has 15 residues. In DNA, the CDR3 is TGTGCCAGCAGCCTGTCGGGACCTTCCTACAATGAGCAGTTCTTC. Its protein product is CASSLSGPSYNEQFF.